The 15 T cell receptor beta chains reported below all come from one sample, sequenced in a study of regulatory T cells in long-lasting Graves disease (dated by TCRdb to the early 2020s). Per the publication, the time point label means: newly diagnosed GD, antithyroid drugs for less than 3 months. For both TCR sequencing and RNA sequencing, RNA was extracted from PBMCs in TRIzol. Library preparation employed multiplex PCR. Sequenced on an Illumina HiSeq 4000. TCR beta libraries were built with iRepertoire HTBI primers and Arm-PCR amplification of CDR3 regions. The public reads were run again by TCRdb, first through fastp at Q25 and then through MiXCR, and only productive beta chains were kept. Each CDR3 protein appears once, grouped with its most common genes and DNA. A total of about 460,000 distinct CDR3 sequences appear in this sample, 12% to 15% of them only once. The top ten clones comprise over 15% of the sample.

This same sample was also taken into another study, of T cells in Graves' hyperthyroidism and ophthalmopathy.

The material was peripheral blood mononuclear cells (PBMCs), obtained at new diagnosis, from a patient treated with antithyroid drugs. The receptors derive from a woman aged 45-65 years with Graves disease. Donor details come from another sample of the same person, matched by shared clones.

The chain has TRBV9 and TRBJ1-6; D is ambiguous. Per the germline V gene, CDR1 is SGDLS and CDR2 is YYNGEE. The CDR3 consists of 13 residues. V gave up 5 bases and J gave up 4 bases, with 7 bases separating them. Here the CDR3 reads CASSTEYNSPLHF. The CDR3 bases are TGTGCCAGCAGTACGGAATATAATTCACCCCTCCACTTT.

There are many counts of this clonotype. The chain uses TRBV3-1 and TRBJ2-5; 12 bases align to TRBD2. This CDR3 contains 16 residues. J gave up 4 bases and V 2 bases, and 5 bases lay outside the gene matches. Germline V lookup: CDR1 LGHDT, CDR2 YNNKEL (reference sequence). The CDR3 DNA sequence: TGTGCCAGCAGCCAAAGGACTAGCGGGATCGGAGAGACCCAGTACTTC. Translating it yields CASSQRTSGIGETQYF.

Many counts were recorded for this clonotype. The rearrangement joins TRBV30 to TRBJ2-5, with a possible D match to TRBD2 (5 bases). V shed 1 base and J shed 5 bases, with 14 bases lying between them. CDR3 length: 14 amino acids. Germline CDR1 is GTSNPN and CDR2 is SVGIG (reference sequence). In DNA, the CDR3 is TGTGCCTGGAGTGGAACTAGTCTACTCGAGACCCAGTACTTC. It yields the protein CAWSGTSLLETQYF.

This clonotype was recorded a few times. This rearrangement joins TRBV6-1 to TRBJ2-4; D is unresolved. CDR3 size: 15 residues. V was pared by 2 bases and J by 0 bases, with 8 bases between. Germline assignment: CDR1 MNHNS and CDR2 SASEGT. CDR3 in DNA: TGTGCCAGCAGTGAAAGGAACAGAGCCAAAAACATTCAGTACTTC. Protein product: CASSERNRAKNIQYF.

This clonotype was detected ten times or more. The chain links TRBV12-3 or TRBV12-4 to TRBJ2-3; D unclear. CDR3 length: 14 amino acids. V was shortened by 6 bases and J by 0 bases, with 10 bases between the two germline ends. Written as DNA, the CDR3 is TGTGCCAGCAGGGCTGGTTCTAGCACAGATACGCAGTATTTT. As protein: CASRAGSSTDTQYF.

This clonotype was detected ten times or more. J is TRBJ1-2 and V is TRBV2; 11 bases fit TRBD1. Germline V gene sequence: CDR1 SNHLY, CDR2 FYNNEI. With V trimmed by 6 bases and J by 3 bases, 3 bases remained unmatched. CDR3 size: 14 residues. The CDR3, as DNA: TGTGCCAGCAGCGGACAGGGGGCGGACTATGGCTACACCTTC. Translating gives CASSGQGADYGYTF. Filled out from reference TRBV2 and TRBJ1-2, the complete variable domain reads EPEVTQTPSHQVTQMGQEVILRCVPISNHLYFYWYRQILGQKVEFLVSFYNNEISEKSEIFDDQFSVERPDGSNFTLKIRSTKLEDSAMYFCASSGQGADYGYTFGSGTRLTVV.

The chain joins TRBV14 to TRBJ2-1; 8 nucleotides align to TRBD2. V shed 0 bases, J shed 0 bases, and the junction held 19 bases outside the gene matches. This CDR3 region has 22 residues. Looked up from germline, CDR1 is SGHDN and CDR2 is FVKESK. The CDR3 loop reads CASSQDSSGTRPWGSSYNEQFF. The CDR3 DNA reads TGTGCCAGCAGCCAAGATTCTTCCGGGACTAGACCCTGGGGGAGCTCCTACAATGAGCAGTTCTTC.

This clonotype occurred many times. The rearrangement links TRBV11-2 to TRBJ2-1; perhaps TRBD1 as D (6 bases). The germline V gene encodes CDR1 SGHAT and CDR2 FQNNGV. CDR3 length equals 14 residues. The V gene lost 2 bases and the J gene lost 5 bases, with 10 bases spanning the gap. For the CDR3, the DNA is TGTGCCAGCAGCTTACAGGGGCCAAACAATGAGCAGTTCTTC. Amino acids: CASSLQGPNNEQFF.

Many counts were recorded for this clonotype. At one end, the junction sequence differs from germline, possibly due to a read error. The chain is built from TRBV4-1 and TRBJ2-7; 7 nucleotides align to TRBD1. This CDR3 contains 14 residues. Germline CDR1 MGHRA, CDR2 YSYEKL. The CDR3 sequence is CASSQGDAAYEQYF. The DNA of the CDR3 is TGTGCCAGCAGTCAGGGGGATGCAGCCTACGAGCAGTACTTC.

In its sample, this clonotype was seen many times. The junction and the germline gene differ at one end; a read error may be behind it. V usage is TRBV28 and J usage is TRBJ1-2, with no clear D. CDR1 is MDHEN, CDR2 SYDVKM, per germline. The CDR3 is made up of 13 amino acids. The CDR3 loop is CASSLFGWTAISF. DNA for the CDR3: TGTGCCAGCAGTTTATTCGGTTGGACCGCCATCTCCTTC.

This chain joins TRBV7-9 and TRBJ1-2; D is ambiguous. The CDR3 is 15 residues long. Germline V gene sequence: CDR1 SEHNR, CDR2 FQNEAQ (reference sequence). V gave up 5 bases and J gave up 5 bases, with 18 bases separating them. In DNA, the CDR3 is TGTGCCAGCAGCACCCGGCGTCCCAGCTTGTATGGCTACACCTTC. It specifies CASSTRRPSLYGYTF.

This clonotype was seen only a few times. A read error may explain this, as a much larger clone is one base away. In this CDR3 the conserved last residue, phenylalanine or tryptophan, is missing, so a read error is likely. The chain has TRBV3-1 and TRBJ1-1; D is undetermined. Germline V gene lookup returns CDR1 LGHDT and CDR2 YNNKEL (reference sequence). V lost 1 base and J lost 0, with 6 bases in between. This CDR3 has 14 residues. In nucleotides, the CDR3 is TGTGCCAGCAGCCAAGGGGTGGTGAACACTGAAGCTTTCCTT. Translated: CASSQGVVNTEAFL.

The table lists this clonotype with many counts. This chain uses TRBV14 with TRBJ1-4; 7 bases are a match to TRBD1. The germline V gene has CDR1 SGHDN and CDR2 FVKESK. With 4 bases clipped from V and 8 bases from J, the junction kept 10 bases outside the gene matches. The CDR3 runs 15 residues. DNA of the CDR3: TGTGCCAGCAGCCGATACAGGGGCGATCGGGAAAAACTGTTTTTT. This translates into CASSRYRGDREKLFF.

V usage is TRBV29-1 and J usage is TRBJ2-6, with D tentatively TRBD2 (5 bases). The CDR3 runs 18 residues. Trimming took off 1 base at V and 1 base at J, with 17 bases between the two ends. Germline V gives CDR1 SQVTM, CDR2 ANQGSEA. In DNA, the CDR3 is TGCAGCGTTGAAGTCGCTAGCCCCCACCATTCTGGGGCCAACGTCCTGACTTTC. It translates to CSVEVASPHHSGANVLTF.

This clonotype was counted at least ten times. This chain joins TRBV20-1 and TRBJ2-7, with a weak D call TRBD1 (6 bases). This CDR3 region has 16 residues. The V gene's germline CDR1 is DFQATT and CDR2 SNEGSKA (reference sequence). Between the trimmed V and J ends, which lost 0 bases and 0 bases, there was a span of 15 bases. The CDR3 DNA follows: TGCAGTGCTAGAGATGAACAGGGCTACCTCTCCTACGAGCAGTACTTC. Its translation: CSARDEQGYLSYEQYF.